The next 11 T cell receptor beta chains were all read from a single sample in a study of T cells in Graves' hyperthyroidism and ophthalmopathy. Amplified regions were TCR beta CDR3 sequences from RNA transcripts. When the TCR CDR3 underwent first-round RT-PCR, the HTBI primer set was used. TCRdb fed the multiplex PCR reads into MiXCR, producing one record per CDR3 protein. Found here are 700,000 or so distinct CDR3 sequences, roughly 15% of them singletons; the top ten hold 8.4%. Sequencing was done on a sample of blood. These receptor sequences come from a man aged 18 to 30 with Graves' hyperthyroidism.

The CDR3, as DNA: TGCAGTGCTAGAGATCAGGGGACCTATGGCTACACCTTC. Translation gives CSARDQGTYGYTF. The genes are TRBV20-1 and TRBJ1-2; D possibly corresponds to TRBD1 (6 bases). The V gene lost 0 bases and the J gene lost 4 bases, with 9 bases spanning the gap. The CDR3 sequence is 13 residues long. Germline V CDR1 and CDR2: DFQATT, SNEGSKA (reference sequence).

This clonotype came up a few times. V is TRBV29-1 and J is TRBJ2-5; 7 bases align to TRBD1. Germline loops: CDR1 SQVTM, CDR2 ANQGSEA. V lost 6 bases to trimming and J lost 5 bases; unmatched junction nucleotides: 6. The CDR3 covers 12 residues. The CDR3 protein is CSVSQGSETQYF. The CDR3 DNA sequence: TGCAGCGTCTCACAGGGGTCCGAGACCCAGTACTTC. The whole variable domain, remainder taken from reference TRBV29-1 and TRBJ2-5, is SAVISQKPSRDICQRGTSLTIQCQVDSQVTMMFWYRQQPGQSLTLIATANQGSEATYESGFVIDKFPISRPNLTFSTLTVSNMSPEDSSIYLCSVSQGSETQYFGPGTRLLVL.

This clonotype was recorded at least ten times. The chain joins TRBV20-1 to TRBJ2-7; unclear D gene. The CDR3 contains 14 residues. Trimming took off 5 bases at V and 0 bases at J, with 14 bases between the two ends. CDR1 is DFQATT, CDR2 SNEGSKA, per germline (reference sequence). Here the CDR3 reads CSAAQDPSSYEQYF. In DNA, the CDR3 is TGCAGTGCTGCGCAGGACCCAAGCTCCTACGAGCAGTACTTC.

This clonotype was counted only a few times. The J gene is TRBJ2-4, the V gene TRBV30, with no clear D. V dropped 3 bases and J dropped 3 bases, with 15 bases sitting between them. Germline V CDR1 and CDR2: GTSNPN, SVGIG (reference sequence). The CDR3 length is 15 residues. Here the CDR3 reads CAWSPTWPYKNIQYF. CDR3 DNA: TGTGCCTGGAGCCCGACTTGGCCCTACAAAAACATTCAGTACTTC.

The table lists this clonotype with many counts. The rearrangement joins TRBV28 to TRBJ2-3, with D perhaps given as TRBD1 or TRBD2 (5 bases each). The germline V and J ends were trimmed by 8 bases and 3 bases, with 6 bases remaining between them. The CDR3 covers 11 residues. Germline assignment: CDR1 MDHEN and CDR2 SYDVKM. CDR3 sequence reads: CASEGTDTQYF. The CDR3 DNA follows: TGTGCCAGCGAGGGGACAGATACGCAGTATTTT.

The V gene is TRBV11-3, the J gene TRBJ2-2; D assignment may be TRBD1 or TRBD2 (5 bases each). The germline CDR1 and CDR2 sequences are SGHNT and YENEEA. CDR3 length equals 15 residues. V was trimmed by 5 bases and J by 7 bases, leaving 17 bases between them. The CDR3 region has the DNA TGTGCCAGCAGCACTCAGGGTTCGAGCGGCGGGGAGCTGTTTTTT. It is translated as CASSTQGSSGGELFF.

This clonotype has a count of ten or more. The V call is TRBV2, the J call TRBJ2-6; possible D gene TRBD1, 5 bases. CDR1 and CDR2 from the germline V gene are SNHLY and FYNNEI. The CDR3 extends over 17 amino acids. V was shortened by 4 bases and J by 4 bases, with 17 bases between the two germline ends. CDR3 loop: CASSVGRARSGANVLTF. Here the CDR3 DNA reads TGTGCCAGCAGTGTAGGCAGGGCAAGAAGCGGGGCCAACGTCCTGACTTTC.

This chain joins TRBV20-1 and TRBJ2-2; maybe TRBD2 (6 bases). The germline V gene has CDR1 DFQATT and CDR2 SNEGSKA (reference sequence). CDR3 length: 14 amino acids. The V end was cut by 6 bases, the J end by 1 base, with 12 bases between. The CDR3 protein is CSAQLARNTGELFF. The CDR3 nucleotides are TGCAGTGCCCAACTAGCACGGAACACCGGGGAGCTGTTTTTT.

This rearrangement joins TRBV10-2 to TRBJ2-7; possibly TRBD2 for D (6 bases). CDR3 length equals 13 residues. V lost 5 bases and J 8 bases, leaving 16 bases between the germline ends. Germline V lookup: CDR1 WSHSY, CDR2 SAAADI. CDR3 DNA: TGCGCCAGCAGTTACGGGGGTTTCGACAAGCAGTACTTC. It encodes CASSYGGFDKQYF.

A few counts support this clonotype. This rearrangement joins TRBV7-2 to TRBJ2-1; 10 positions match TRBD2. The germline CDR1 and CDR2 sequences are SGHTA and FQGNSA. The ends lost 3 bases at V and 10 bases at J; junction bases unmatched: 9. The CDR3 totals 15 residues. CDR3 sequence reads: CASSFGTSAMREQFF. CDR3 bases: TGTGCCAGCAGCTTCGGGACTAGCGCAATGCGCGAGCAGTTCTTC.

Points on this clonotype: The conserved phenylalanine or tryptophan is not found at the CDR3 terminus, so this likely reflects a read error. J is TRBJ1-1 and V is TRBV9; D may be TRBD1 (5 bases). The CDR3 consists of 14 residues. Trimming cost V 4 bases and J 1 base, with 11 bases left between them. Germline assignment: CDR1 SGDLS and CDR2 YYNGEE. The CDR3 protein is CASSLRGGNTEAFL. As DNA, the CDR3 is TGTGCCAGCAGCCTGAGGGGAGGGAACACTGAAGCTTTCCTT.